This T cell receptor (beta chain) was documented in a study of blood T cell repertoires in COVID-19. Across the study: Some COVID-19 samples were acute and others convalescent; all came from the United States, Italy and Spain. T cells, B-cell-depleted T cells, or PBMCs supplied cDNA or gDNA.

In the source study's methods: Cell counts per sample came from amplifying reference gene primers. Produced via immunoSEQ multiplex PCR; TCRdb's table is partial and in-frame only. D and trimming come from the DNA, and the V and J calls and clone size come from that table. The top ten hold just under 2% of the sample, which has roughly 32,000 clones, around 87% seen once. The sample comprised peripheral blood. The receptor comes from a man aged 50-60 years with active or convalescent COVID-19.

The CDR3 nucleotides read TGCGCCAGCAGCTTGGGGACAGGGGTCGAGACCCAGTACTTC. Residues: CASSLGTGVETQYF. This chain connects TRBV5-1 to TRBJ2-5; TRBD1 aligns across 9 bases. V lost 0 bases, J lost 5 bases, and 2 bases stayed unmatched. In germline, CDR1 is SGHRS, CDR2 YFSETQ. The CDR3 has 14 residues. The full variable domain, completed using reference TRBV5-1 and TRBJ2-5, is KAGVTQTPRYLIKTRGQQVTLSCSPISGHRSVSWYQQTPGQGLQFLFEYFSETQRNKGNFPGRFSGRQFSNSRSEMNVSTLELGDSALYLCASSLGTGVETQYFGPGTRLLVL.